The 24 T cell receptor beta chains below were found in one sample sequenced in a study of cytomegalovirus exposure and HLA in healthy donors. This PCR relied on a set of 60 Vbeta primers and 13 Jbeta primers. This table comes from immunoSEQ multiplex PCR, and its TCRdb copy is limited to in-frame clones, with some not included. The sample includes some 150,000 clones. Sequenced input: PBMCs. These TCRs come from a woman aged 18-29 years in good health and CMV-seronegative.

The rearrangement links TRBV29-1 to TRBJ2-3, with a possible D match to TRBD2 (6 bases). Trimming shortened V by 6 bases and J by 0 bases, and 10 bases separated the two germline ends. Germline CDR1 reads SQVTM; CDR2 reads ANQGSEA. The CDR3 length is 13 residues. This chain's CDR3 is CSVGGPSTDTQYF. The CDR3 coding sequence is TGCAGCGTGGGGGGACCTAGCACAGATACGCAGTATTTT.

The rearrangement joins TRBV25-1 to TRBJ2-2, with no clear D. The V and J ends lost 4 bases and 6 bases respectively, with 3 bases between them. Germline values: CDR1 MGHDK, CDR2 SYGVNS. This CDR3 region has 11 residues. The CDR3 region has the DNA TGTGCCAGCAGTGCTTCCGGGGAGCTGTTTTTT. It specifies CASSASGELFF.

V is TRBV7-9 and J is TRBJ1-3, with a weak D call TRBD1 (6 bases). V lost 0 bases, J lost 4 bases, and 10 bases lay in between. Germline CDR1 reads SEHNR; CDR2 reads FQNEAQ (reference sequence). The CDR3 is 15 residues long. CDR3 sequence: CASSLAAGEGNTIYF. CDR3 DNA sequence: TGTGCCAGCAGCTTAGCGGCAGGGGAAGGAAACACCATATATTTT.

The V and J genes are TRBV19 and TRBJ2-1; D might be TRBD2 (6 bases). This CDR3 is built from 15 residues. Trimming took 5 bases from V and 9 from J, leaving 20 bases between them. CDR1 LNHDA and CDR2 SQIVND come from the germline V gene (reference sequence). CDR3 protein: CASSFTPGLRSEQFF. The CDR3 DNA is TGTGCCAGTAGTTTCACCCCGGGACTTCGAAGTGAGCAGTTCTTC.

V and J are TRBV7-3 and TRBJ2-1; 12 bases align to TRBD1. The length of the CDR3 is 18 residues. CDR1 SGHTA and CDR2 FQGTGA come from the germline V gene. The trim removed 4 bases at V and 4 bases at J, leaving 11 bases unmatched. The CDR3 loop is CASSSSGTGGARYNEQFF. The CDR3 bases are TGTGCCAGCAGCTCCTCCGGGACAGGGGGCGCCAGGTACAATGAGCAGTTCTTC. Full variable domain (rest looked up from reference TRBV7-3 and TRBJ2-1): GAGVSQTPSNKVTEKGKYVELRCDPISGHTALYWYRQSLGQGPEFLIYFQGTGAADDSGLPNDRFFAVRPEGSVSTLKIQRTERGDSAVYLCASSSSGTGGARYNEQFFGPGTRLTVL.

This chain joins TRBV7-9 and TRBJ2-3; TRBD2 is a possible D gene (5 bases). The CDR3 spans 11 residues. Germline V gene data show CDR1 as SEHNR and CDR2 as FQNEAQ (reference sequence). Trimming removed 1 base from V and 14 bases from J, with 10 bases in between. The CDR3 region has the DNA TGTGCCAGCAGCTTAGGGGAGTTGAGGTATTTT. It encodes CASSLGELRYF. Full variable domain (remainder filled in from reference TRBV7-9 and TRBJ2-3): DTGVSQNPRHKITKRGQNVTFRCDPISEHNRLYWYRQTLGQGPEFLTYFQNEAQLEKSRLLSDRFSAERPKGSFSTLEIQRTEQGDSAMYLCASSLGELRYFGPGTRLTVL.

The V and J genes are TRBV5-6 and TRBJ1-2; 7 bases align to TRBD1. CDR3 length equals 16 residues. From germline, CDR1 is SGHDT and CDR2 YYEEEE. Trimming took 0 bases from V and 1 from J; bases not matched to a gene: 6. CDR3 region: CASSLEWDSYNYGYTF. CDR3 in DNA: TGTGCCAGCAGCTTGGAGTGGGACAGCTATAACTATGGCTACACCTTC.

Considering frequency, this clone is medium-sized (0.01 to 0.1%). The chain carries TRBV6-5 and TRBJ1-1; a possible D gene is TRBD1 (5 bases). CDR3 length equals 13 residues. V lost 4 bases to trimming and J lost 3 bases, with 9 bases between them. Germline V gives CDR1 MNHEY, CDR2 SVGAGI. DNA of the CDR3: TGTGCCAGCAGTTCAGGGATTTACACTGAAGCTTTCTTT. It specifies CASSSGIYTEAFF.

The genes are TRBV7-9 and TRBJ1-1; D may be TRBD1 (6 bases). CDR3 length: 14 amino acids. Trimming removed 5 bases from V and 3 bases from J, with 13 bases in between. The germline V gene has CDR1 SEHNR and CDR2 FQNEAQ (reference sequence). The CDR3 DNA is TGTGCCAGCAGCGAAAACAGGGATTACACTGAAGCTTTCTTT. This sequence encodes CASSENRDYTEAFF. The full variable domain, with the rest looked up from reference TRBV7-9 and TRBJ1-1, is DTGVSQNPRHKITKRGQNVTFRCDPISEHNRLYWYRQTLGQGPEFLTYFQNEAQLEKSRLLSDRFSAERPKGSFSTLEIQRTEQGDSAMYLCASSENRDYTEAFFGQGTRLTVV.

V and J are TRBV30 and TRBJ1-1, with TRBD1 matching over 8 bases. This CDR3 has 11 amino acids. V was pared by 4 bases and J by 7 bases, with 2 bases of the junction left unmatched. Germline CDR1 reads GTSNPN; CDR2 reads SVGIG (reference sequence). The CDR3 bases are TGTGCCTGGAAGACAGGGGATGAAGCTTTCTTT. Translation: CAWKTGDEAFF.

The gene calls are TRBV28 and TRBJ2-1; 8 nucleotides match TRBD1. Germline lookup yields CDR1 MDHEN and CDR2 SYDVKM. This CDR3 is built from 14 residues. J lost 6 bases, V lost 10 bases, and 11 bases had no gene match. CDR3 sequence reads: CAIQSGQDVNEQFF. In DNA, the CDR3 is TGTGCCATACAATCGGGACAGGATGTCAATGAGCAGTTCTTC.

The chain carries TRBV9 and TRBJ1-4; TRBD1 might be the D (5 bases). The V and J ends lost 0 bases and 7 bases respectively, with 7 bases between them. In germline, CDR1 is SGDLS, CDR2 YYNGEE. The CDR3 extends over 13 amino acids. The CDR3 DNA reads TGTGCCAGCAGCGTAGGGGGCGGTGAAAAACTGTTTTTT. Its protein is CASSVGGGEKLFF.

This chain joins TRBV7-8 and TRBJ1-5, with 8 bases aligning to TRBD1. The ends lost 5 bases at V and 0 bases at J; junction bases unmatched: 6. Germline V gives CDR1 SGHVS, CDR2 FQNEAQ. This CDR3 spans 16 amino acids. The CDR3 sequence is CASSLDRGYSNQPQHF. The CDR3 nucleotides read TGTGCCAGCAGCCTTGACAGGGGATATAGCAATCAGCCCCAGCATTTT. Looking up the rest from reference TRBV7-8 and TRBJ1-5 gives the full variable domain: GAGVSQSPRYKVAKRGQDVALRCDPISGHVSLFWYQQALGQGPEFLTYFQNEAQLDKSGLPSDRFFAERPEGSVSTLKIQRTQQEDSAVYLCASSLDRGYSNQPQHFGDGTRLSIL.

J is TRBJ2-1 and V is TRBV4-3; 11 nucleotides align to TRBD2. CDR1 and CDR2 (germline): LGHNA, YSLEER. The V segment lost 3 bases and the J segment 2 bases; nucleotides outside the gene matches: 3. The CDR3 contains 16 residues. CDR3 region: CASSQEGLAAYNEQFF. The CDR3 bases are TGCGCCAGCAGCCAGGAGGGACTAGCGGCCTACAATGAGCAGTTCTTC.

CDR3 bases: TGTGCCAGCAGCCAAGCGGACACAGGCAATCTCTTTGAGCAGTACTTC. It encodes CASSQADTGNLFEQYF. V gene TRBV4-2 combines with J gene TRBJ2-7; the D gene is possibly TRBD1 (5 bases). Germline CDR1 and CDR2: LGHNA and YNFKEQ. The CDR3 extends over 16 amino acids. V was clipped by 1 base and J by 7 bases, with 20 bases between them.

The chain joins TRBV7-2 to TRBJ2-1, with TRBD2 matching 7 bases. This CDR3 spans 16 amino acids. Germline assignment: CDR1 SGHTA and CDR2 FQGNSA. Trimming cost V 5 bases and J 0 bases; bases outside gene matches: 7. In DNA, the CDR3 is TGTGCCAGCAGCGCCCCCGGCGGGGGCTCCTACAATGAGCAGTTCTTC. Its translation: CASSAPGGGSYNEQFF.

The rearrangement uses TRBV30 and TRBJ2-1, with D perhaps TRBD2 (5 bases). Trimming stripped 6 bases from V and 1 base from J, with 10 bases between. Germline CDR1 reads GTSNPN; CDR2 reads SVGIG (reference sequence). This CDR3 is 13 amino acids long. The CDR3 DNA reads TGTGCCTGCTCTTGGGAGTCCTACAATGAGCAGTTCTTC. Translation gives CACSWESYNEQFF.

The chain has TRBV19 and TRBJ2-5; D ambiguous. Trimming removed 3 bases at V and 2 bases at J, with 7 bases between. In germline, CDR1 is LNHDA, CDR2 SQIVND (reference sequence). There are 13 residues in the CDR3. The CDR3 is CASSIGSQETQYF. CDR3 in DNA: TGTGCCAGTAGTATCGGGTCACAAGAGACCCAGTACTTC.

V and J are TRBV7-3 and TRBJ2-1; a weak D match, TRBD2 (6 bases). V was cut by 1 base and J by 6 bases, with 10 bases left in between. This CDR3 is 14 amino acids long. Germline CDR1 is SGHTA and CDR2 is FQGTGA. The CDR3 coding sequence is TGTGCCAGCAGCTTAAGGGGAGGAAGCAATGAGCAGTTCTTC. This translates into CASSLRGGSNEQFF.

Here the CDR3 reads CASSDSDQPQHF. Here the CDR3 DNA reads TGCGCCAGCAGTGACTCAGATCAGCCCCAGCATTTT. The chain links TRBV10-2 to TRBJ1-5; no definite D call. V dropped 3 bases and J dropped 5 bases, with 5 bases sitting between them. The CDR3 consists of 12 residues. CDR1 is WSHSY and CDR2 is SAAADI in the germline V gene.

In DNA, the CDR3 is TGTGCCAGCAGCTTAGGGACAGGGATCGGAAAACTGTTTTTT. Its protein is CASSLGTGIGKLFF. The genes are TRBV5-6 and TRBJ1-4, with 9 nucleotides matching TRBD1. After removal of 2 bases from V and 10 bases from J, the junction contained 6 bases not matched to a gene. The CDR3 runs to 14 residues. The germline V gene encodes CDR1 SGHDT and CDR2 YYEEEE.

The chain uses TRBV6-1 and TRBJ1-5; 7 bases align to TRBD1. The CDR3 contains 14 residues. Germline-derived CDR1 and CDR2 are MNHNS and SASEGT. V gave up 6 bases and J gave up 5 bases; unmatched junction bases: 7. In DNA form, the CDR3 reads TGTGCCAGCAGGACAGGGCAGCGGGATCAGCCCCAGCATTTT. This encodes CASRTGQRDQPQHF.

Concerning this clone: Distinct nucleotide sequences in the sample also encode this CDR3. J is TRBJ1-4 and V is TRBV18; no definite D call. CDR1 is KGHSH and CDR2 is LQKENI in the germline V gene. This CDR3 is 14 amino acids long. V gave up 2 bases and J gave up 4 bases, with 8 bases separating them. The CDR3 spells CASSPGQDNEKLFF. The CDR3 DNA follows: TGTGCCAGCTCACCAGGGCAGGATAATGAAAAACTGTTTTTT.

The J gene is TRBJ2-1, the V gene TRBV21-1; no DNA check was done on the table's D call, TRBD2. TRBV21-1 is an annotated pseudogene. The CDR3 extends over 18 amino acids. The CDR3 is CASSKAWTSGTLSDEQFF. The CDR3 DNA is TGTGCCAGCAGCAAAGCTTGGACTAGCGGGACACTGAGCGATGAGCAGTTCTTC.